This entry lists 8 T cell receptor beta chains sequenced from one sample in a study of technical replicates of blood from several donors (dated by TCRdb to about 2017). Library creation used the immunoSEQ multiplex PCR assay. Here the immuneACCESS table is served through TCRdb, limited to in-frame sequences with V and J called. Missing clones are a known gap in these copies; in checked studies unresolved V genes cover under half, and the rest lacks a known reason. The sample includes approximately 60,000 clones, with roughly 86% observed a single time. About 5.1% of the sample is held by the ten biggest clonotypes. The sample comprised PBMCs. The receptors were sampled from a human donor in good health. Some clones in this sample may be carry-over from other donors' samples.

This rearrangement joins TRBV11-1 to TRBJ2-5; TRBD2 aligns across 7 bases. V lost 5 bases to trimming and J lost 4 bases; unmatched junction nucleotides: 4. The CDR3 is 13 amino acids. From germline, CDR1 is SGHAT and CDR2 FQDESV (reference sequence). The CDR3 here is CASSASSGETQYF. As DNA, the CDR3 is TGTGCCAGCAGCGCATCTAGCGGAGAGACCCAGTACTTC.

The chain joins TRBV29-1 to TRBJ1-2, with D tentatively TRBD1 (6 bases). The V end was cut by 5 bases, the J end by 2 bases, with 24 bases between. The CDR3 contains 17 residues. Germline assignment: CDR1 SQVTM and CDR2 ANQGSEA. The CDR3 loop reads CSVSGGHVGVGNYGYTF. As DNA, the CDR3 is TGCAGCGTTTCCGGGGGGCATGTCGGAGTGGGGAACTATGGCTACACCTTC.

The chain carries TRBV27 and TRBJ1-4; 8 bases fit TRBD1. V dropped 6 bases and J dropped 7; count of bases not matched to a gene: 7. This CDR3 has 14 residues. Germline values: CDR1 MNHEY, CDR2 SMNVEV (reference sequence). The CDR3 region has the DNA TGTGCCAGCAGGGGACAGGCTTTACGTGAAAAACTGTTTTTT. Amino acid sequence: CASRGQALREKLFF.

The chain recombines TRBV7-3 with TRBJ2-1, with a weak D call TRBD2 (5 bases). The CDR3 consists of 14 residues. Germline CDR1 is SGHTA and CDR2 is FQGTGA. V was pared by 2 bases and J by 4 bases, with 9 bases between. CDR3 loop: CASSLQAAYNEQFF. The CDR3, as DNA: TGTGCCAGCAGCTTACAAGCGGCGTACAATGAGCAGTTCTTC.

The chain has TRBV10-3 and TRBJ2-7, with 9 bases matching TRBD1. Germline V gene sequence: CDR1 ENHRY, CDR2 SYGVKD. V lost 6 bases, J lost 6 bases, and 9 bases stayed unmatched. The CDR3 spans 14 residues. CDR3 sequence reads: CAISASDRGGEQYF. In nucleotides, the CDR3 is TGTGCCATCAGCGCCAGCGACAGGGGGGGCGAGCAGTACTTC.

The CDR3 loop reads CASSQEEGAHTEAFF. CDR3 in DNA: TGTGCCAGCAGCCAAGAGGAGGGGGCGCACACTGAAGCTTTCTTT. V and J are TRBV4-2 and TRBJ1-1; 7 bases line up with TRBD1. Germline CDR1 and CDR2: LGHNA and YNFKEQ. The CDR3 covers 15 residues. V lost 0 bases and J lost 3; bases outside the gene matches: 4.

The chain recombines TRBV21-1 with TRBJ2-1; the table calls TRBD2, which could not be checked here. TRBV21-1 is a pseudogene. This CDR3 has 21 residues. CDR3 nucleotides: TGTGCCAGCAGCAAATCGAGACAGCCATGGACGACTAGCGGGATCAGGAATGAGCAGTTCTTC. Its protein product is CASSKSRQPWTTSGIRNEQFF.

The chain uses TRBV21-1 and TRBJ1-1. TRBV21-1 is tagged as a pseudogene. The CDR3 is 17 residues long. CDR3 nucleotide sequence: TGTGCCAGCAACCTAGACCCAGTTCTACACTCTAGCACTGAAGCTTTCTTT. This codes for CASNLDPVLHSSTEAFF.